The present TCR beta chain was sequenced within a study of blood T cell repertoires in COVID-19. The length of the CDR3 is 15 residues. Per the germline V gene, CDR1 is SGHRS and CDR2 is YFSETQ. V shed 0 bases and J shed 0 bases, with 7 bases lying between them. Profiling relied on immunoSEQ multiplex PCR, and the TCRdb table lists in-frame clones only, not all of them. Of around 240,000 clones in the sample, 80% to 90% are singletons; the top ten hold 1.4%. Sample: peripheral blood. V and J are TRBV5-1 and TRBJ1-3; D is unresolved. The clonotype originates from a woman aged 40 to 50 who had recovered from COVID-19. Here the CDR3 reads CASSLDVSSGNTIYF. The CDR3 DNA sequence: TGCGCCAGCAGCTTGGACGTGAGCTCTGGAAACACCATATATTTT.